Below are 23 T cell receptor beta chains sequenced from a single sample in a study of CD8 T cells in ankylosing spondylitis. TCRdb reanalysed the 5' RACE reads using MiXCR and keeps one entry per CDR3 protein. This table has about 40,000 distinct CDR3 sequences, 16% appearing once. Sequencing used blood. Source of these receptors: a male donor with ankylosing spondylitis or in good health (not recorded which).

The gene calls are TRBV20-1 and TRBJ1-2, with D unresolved. V was shortened by 6 bases and J by 4 bases, with 15 bases between the two germline ends. CDR3 size: 13 residues. Looked up from germline, CDR1 is DFQATT and CDR2 is SNEGSKA (reference sequence). DNA of the CDR3: TGCAGTGCCCCCGTTGGAGTTAGCTATGGCTACACCTTC. It yields the protein CSAPVGVSYGYTF.

V gene TRBV6-4 combines with J gene TRBJ2-3; no reliable D call. Germline V lookup: CDR1 MRHNA, CDR2 SNTAGT. The CDR3 spans 13 residues. Trimming removed 8 bases at V and 1 base at J, with 10 bases between. The CDR3 DNA reads TGTGCCAGCCAGCCAGAAGGCACAGATACGCAGTATTTT. Protein sequence: CASQPEGTDTQYF.

The chain has TRBV28 and TRBJ1-1, with D uncertain. The V end lost 7 bases, the J end lost 4 bases, and 16 bases lay between the germline ends. This CDR3 is 14 amino acids long. Germline loops: CDR1 MDHEN, CDR2 SYDVKM. CDR3 DNA sequence: TGTGCCAGCACTGTGCCGGGCCGTCGCACTGAAGCTTTCTTT. Translating gives CASTVPGRRTEAFF.

The chain couples TRBV29-1 to TRBJ2-1; 7 bases line up with TRBD1. The J segment lost 8 bases and the V segment lost 3 bases, leaving 4 bases of the junction unmatched. Germline V lookup: CDR1 SQVTM, CDR2 ANQGSEA. The CDR3 covers 12 residues. The CDR3 spells CSVDLGGDEQFF. DNA of the CDR3: TGCAGCGTTGACCTAGGGGGCGATGAGCAGTTCTTC.

This sequence joins TRBV7-2 and TRBJ2-2, with D unclear. The germline V and J ends were trimmed by 5 bases and 7 bases, with 14 bases remaining between them. Germline V gene data show CDR1 as SGHTA and CDR2 as FQGNSA. This CDR3 has 14 residues. CDR3: CASSHSSVIGELFF. The CDR3 DNA follows: TGTGCCAGCAGCCATTCGAGCGTCATCGGGGAGCTGTTTTTT.

This clonotype showed up just a few times. The chain joins TRBV29-1 to TRBJ2-7, with D perhaps assigned TRBD1 or TRBD2 (5 bases each). Trimming shortened V by 3 bases and J by 2 bases, and 8 bases separated the two germline ends. The CDR3 loop spans 12 amino acids. CDR1 is SQVTM, CDR2 ANQGSEA, per germline. The CDR3 here is CSVEGVTYEQYV. The CDR3, as DNA: TGCAGCGTTGAGGGGGTAACCTACGAGCAGTACGTC.

The sample holds many counts of this clonotype. The chain links TRBV21-1 to TRBJ2-3. TRBV21-1 is annotated as a pseudogene. CDR3 size: 11 residues. CDR3 nucleotides: TGCTCCGACTCGGCCGCAGATACGCAGTATTTT. It encodes CSDSAADTQYF.

The chain has TRBV2 and TRBJ2-2; the D gene is possibly TRBD1 (6 bases). The V end was cut by 6 bases, the J end by 4 bases, with 12 bases between. The CDR3 length is 14 residues. Germline CDR1 is SNHLY and CDR2 is FYNNEI. The CDR3 reads CASSNRVSTGELFF. The CDR3 coding sequence is TGTGCCAGCAGCAACAGGGTCAGCACCGGGGAGCTGTTTTTT.

This chain links TRBV29-1 with TRBJ2-3; D not resolved. Germline lookup yields CDR1 SQVTM and CDR2 ANQGSEA. The CDR3 spans 12 residues. V lost 2 bases and J lost 2, with 5 bases in between. DNA for the CDR3: TGCAGCGTTGAATCTGACACAGATACGCAGTATTTT. It encodes CSVESDTDTQYF.

This clonotype was counted only a few times. This rearrangement joins TRBV5-1 to TRBJ2-1; D call uncertain. Germline CDR1 is SGHRS and CDR2 is YFSETQ. The CDR3 runs to 13 residues. Trimming pared 2 bases from V and 5 bases from J, leaving 8 bases between. The CDR3 is CASSFGSHNEQFF. CDR3 bases: TGCGCCAGCAGCTTTGGATCTCACAATGAGCAGTTCTTC. Full variable domain (rest looked up from reference TRBV5-1 and TRBJ2-1): KAGVTQTPRYLIKTRGQQVTLSCSPISGHRSVSWYQQTPGQGLQFLFEYFSETQRNKGNFPGRFSGRQFSNSRSEMNVSTLELGDSALYLCASSFGSHNEQFFGPGTRLTVL.

The rearrangement joins TRBV6-5 to TRBJ2-2, with D uncertain. Trimming pared 8 bases from V and 4 bases from J, leaving 11 bases between. The CDR3 is 13 residues long. The germline CDR1 and CDR2 sequences are MNHEY and SVGAGI. DNA for the CDR3: TGTGCCAGCTGGGGTTGGGGCACCGGGGAGCTGTTTTTT. Its translation is CASWGWGTGELFF.

The chain has TRBV28 and TRBJ1-1; D gene unclear. Trimming left V 8 bases short and J 8 bases short, with 12 bases between. Germline CDR1 is MDHEN and CDR2 is SYDVKM. The CDR3 covers 11 residues. CDR3 nucleotides: TGTGCCAGCGGGCGGAAACCAGAAGCTTTCTTT. Amino acids: CASGRKPEAFF. Supplemented by reference TRBV28 and TRBJ1-1, the full variable domain reads DVKVTQSSRYLVKRTGEKVFLECVQDMDHENMFWYRQDPGLGLRLIYFSYDVKMKEKGDIPEGYSVSREKKERFSLILESASTNQTSMYLCASGRKPEAFFGQGTRLTVV.

A few counts support this clonotype. This sequence joins TRBV6-2 or TRBV6-3 and TRBJ2-7; tentative D call: TRBD1 (6 bases). The germline V gene has CDR1 MNHEY and CDR2 SVGEGT. V dropped 4 bases and J dropped 7 bases, with 11 bases sitting between them. The CDR3 is 12 residues long. The CDR3 region is CASSSPGTEQYF. The CDR3 DNA reads TGTGCCAGCAGTTCACCGGGGACAGAGCAGTACTTC.

This clonotype was seen more than once but under ten times. The chain links TRBV27 to TRBJ1-2; TRBD1 aligns across 8 bases. The CDR3 contains 14 residues. Germline V CDR1 and CDR2: MNHEY, SMNVEV (reference sequence). V lost 3 bases, J lost 6 bases, and 6 bases stayed unmatched. This CDR3 is CASSFGQGADGYTF. The CDR3 region has the DNA TGTGCCAGCAGTTTTGGTCAGGGGGCCGATGGCTACACCTTC.

The chain recombines TRBV27 with TRBJ2-3; possibly TRBD1 or TRBD2 for D (5 bases each). The V gene lost 0 bases and the J gene lost 2 bases, with 9 bases spanning the gap. Germline-derived CDR1 and CDR2 are MNHEY and SMNVEV (reference sequence). CDR3 size: 15 residues. The CDR3 loop is CASSLSGDFTDTQYF. Written as DNA, the CDR3 is TGTGCCAGCAGTTTATCGGGGGATTTCACAGATACGCAGTATTTT.

The gene calls are TRBV20-1 and TRBJ2-1, with a tentative D call TRBD2 (5 bases). V was cut by 3 bases and J by 3 bases, with 12 bases left in between. The germline gives CDR1 DFQATT, CDR2 SNEGSKA (reference sequence). The CDR3 is made up of 14 amino acids. The CDR3 here is CSARDLMNYNEQFF. CDR3 DNA sequence: TGCAGTGCTAGGGACTTGATGAACTACAATGAGCAGTTCTTC.

Points on this clonotype: Its ends do not fully match the called genes, so a read error is possible. The gene calls are TRBV29-1 and TRBJ2-6; D perhaps matches TRBD1 (6 bases). Germline V CDR1 and CDR2: SQVTM, ANQGSEA. This CDR3 contains 14 residues. The CDR3 DNA sequence: TGCGGCGTGGCAGGGGACTCTGGGGCCAACGTCCTGACTTTC. It is translated as CGVAGDSGANVLTF.

The genes are TRBV5-1 and TRBJ2-6, with D maybe TRBD1 (5 bases). CDR3 length: 16 amino acids. Deletions cut 0 bases from V and 2 bases from J, with 9 bases between. The germline V gene has CDR1 SGHRS and CDR2 YFSETQ. This chain's CDR3 is CASSLALGAGANVLTF. As DNA, the CDR3 is TGCGCCAGCAGCTTGGCCTTAGGGGCTGGGGCCAACGTCCTGACTTTC.

This chain connects TRBV6-6 to TRBJ1-4, with a tentative D call TRBD1 (5 bases). Trimming pared 2 bases from V and 5 bases from J, leaving 12 bases between. Germline CDR1 reads MNHNY; CDR2 reads SVGAGI (reference sequence). This CDR3 has 15 residues. CDR3 loop: CASSYGGSRNEKLFF. The CDR3, as DNA: TGTGCCAGCAGTTACGGGGGTAGCCGGAATGAAAAACTGTTTTTT.

This chain joins TRBV12-3 or TRBV12-4 and TRBJ2-7; D is ambiguous. V gave up 10 bases and J gave up 3 bases, with 13 bases separating them. The CDR3 runs 12 residues. CDR3 sequence: CATSQGSYEQYF. The CDR3 DNA reads TGTGCCACTTCCCAAGGAAGCTACGAGCAGTACTTC.

CDR3 sequence reads: CASGLTSGANVLTF. In nucleotides, the CDR3 is TGTGCCAGTGGACTGACCTCTGGGGCCAACGTCCTGACTTTC. The V gene is TRBV2, the J gene TRBJ2-6, with D possibly matching TRBD2 (5 bases). V was clipped by 9 bases and J by 0 bases, with 9 bases between them. There are 14 residues in the CDR3. Germline CDR1 and CDR2: SNHLY and FYNNEI.

V gene TRBV5-6 combines with J gene TRBJ2-2; D is unclear. The CDR3 is 14 amino acids. The germline gives CDR1 SGHDT, CDR2 YYEEEE. Trimming took 0 bases from V and 4 from J, leaving 7 bases between them. This chain's CDR3 is CASSLAQATGELFF. In DNA form, the CDR3 reads TGTGCCAGCAGCTTGGCTCAAGCCACCGGGGAGCTGTTTTTT.

This chain links TRBV10-3 with TRBJ1-1; TRBD1 might be the D (5 bases). This CDR3 spans 14 amino acids. V was pared by 3 bases and J by 5 bases, with 13 bases between. Germline V gives CDR1 ENHRY, CDR2 SYGVKD. CDR3: CAISDTRVETEAFF. The CDR3 DNA sequence: TGTGCCATCAGTGATACCAGGGTAGAGACTGAAGCTTTCTTT.